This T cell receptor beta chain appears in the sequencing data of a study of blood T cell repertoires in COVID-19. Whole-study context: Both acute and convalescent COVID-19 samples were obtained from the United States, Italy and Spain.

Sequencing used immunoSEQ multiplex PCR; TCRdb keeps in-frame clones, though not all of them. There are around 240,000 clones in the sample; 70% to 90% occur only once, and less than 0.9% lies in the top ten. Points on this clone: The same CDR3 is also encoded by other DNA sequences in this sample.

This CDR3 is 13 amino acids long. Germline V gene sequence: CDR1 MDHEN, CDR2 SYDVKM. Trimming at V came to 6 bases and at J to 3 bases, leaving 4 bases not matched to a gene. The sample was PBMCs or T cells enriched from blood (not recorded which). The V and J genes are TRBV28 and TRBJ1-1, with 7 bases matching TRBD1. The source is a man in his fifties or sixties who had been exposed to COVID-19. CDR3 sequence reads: CASSLTGDTEAFF. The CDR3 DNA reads TGTGCCAGCAGCTTAACAGGGGACACTGAAGCTTTCTTT.